The 23 T cell receptor beta chains given below trace back to one sample, sequenced in a study of T-cell memory formation after mild COVID-19. TCRdb redid the calling of the 5' RACE reads with MiXCR, one entry per CDR3 protein. The repertoire holds fewer than 70,000 distinct CDR3 sequences, with more than 9% as singletons. The sequenced sample was PBMCs or a T cell subset sorted from them (not recorded which). These TCRs come from a young man who had mild COVID-19 (a few samples of this study predate the infection). Cell type and time point are not known.

This clonotype came up a few times. This chain uses TRBV5-1 with TRBJ2-6, with a tentative D call TRBD1 (5 bases). CDR3 size: 18 residues. Looked up from germline, CDR1 is SGHRS and CDR2 is YFSETQ. The V and J ends lost 2 bases and 0 bases respectively, with 15 bases between them. CDR3 in DNA: TGCGCCAGCAGCTTTGGTTGGGGCGGTTTCTCTGGGGCCAACGTCCTGACTTTC. It encodes CASSFGWGGFSGANVLTF.

This clonotype came up a few times. The J gene is TRBJ2-5, the V gene TRBV30; 8 positions agree with TRBD2. Germline V CDR1 and CDR2: GTSNPN, SVGIG (reference sequence). Trimming removed 5 bases from V and 2 bases from J; junction bases left unmatched: 4. The CDR3 sequence is 13 residues long. CDR3 amino acids: CAWGGGPQETQYF. CDR3 sequence (DNA): TGTGCCTGGGGCGGGGGGCCGCAAGAGACCCAGTACTTC.

The chain combines TRBV7-2 with TRBJ1-6; D is unclear. V was cut by 5 bases and J by 10 bases, with 12 bases left in between. The CDR3 sequence is 13 residues long. Germline loops: CDR1 SGHTA, CDR2 FQGNSA. For the CDR3, the DNA is TGTGCCAGCAGCCCGGCGGGTATCTCACCCCTCCACTTT. It translates to CASSPAGISPLHF.

The table lists this clonotype with many counts. The chain recombines TRBV7-2 with TRBJ1-3, with 8 bases fitting TRBD1. V was clipped by 8 bases and J by 4 bases; unmatched bases: 10. Germline lookup yields CDR1 SGHTA and CDR2 FQGNSA. CDR3 length equals 15 residues. The DNA of the CDR3 is TGTGCCAGCGCCTCGACAGGGGCGGTCGGAAACACCATATATTTT. Translation gives CASASTGAVGNTIYF.

This clonotype was counted ten times or more. The rearrangement uses TRBV20-1 and TRBJ2-7, with D possibly being TRBD2 (6 bases). The CDR3 has 15 residues. Per germline, CDR1 DFQATT and CDR2 SNEGSKA (reference sequence). Between the trimmed V and J ends, which lost 3 bases and 0 bases, there was a span of 15 bases. The DNA of the CDR3 is TGCAGTGCTAGCCCCGGGACTGCTAGCTCCTACGAGCAGTACGTC. Its protein is CSASPGTASSYEQYV.

This clonotype turned up a few times. The genes are TRBV7-2 and TRBJ2-3, with D unclear. The V end lost 3 bases, the J end lost 6 bases, and 10 bases lay between the germline ends. The CDR3 runs to 13 residues. The germline V gene has CDR1 SGHTA and CDR2 FQGNSA. The CDR3 nucleotides read TGTGCCAGCAGCTTTAGCCTAGGGGATACGCAGTATTTT. The encoded protein is CASSFSLGDTQYF.

In this sample, this clonotype turned up a few times. The genes are TRBV3-1 and TRBJ1-2; possible D gene TRBD1, 6 bases. V was cut by 1 base and J by 4 bases, with 10 bases left in between. The CDR3 length is 14 residues. Germline CDR1 is LGHDT and CDR2 is YNNKEL (reference sequence). In DNA form, the CDR3 reads TGTGCCAGCAGCCAAGGGGCAGGGGTCTATGGCTACACCTTC. Its translation: CASSQGAGVYGYTF.

V is TRBV5-1 and J is TRBJ1-6; 12 nucleotides match TRBD1. This CDR3 comprises 18 residues. Trimming at V came to 1 base and at J to 6 bases, leaving 8 bases not matched to a gene. Per germline, CDR1 SGHRS and CDR2 YFSETQ. DNA for the CDR3: TGCGCCAGCAGCTTGCGGGCTCCGGGACAGGGGGCTAATTCACCCCTCCACTTT. The encoded protein is CASSLRAPGQGANSPLHF.

This clonotype was counted ten times or more. The genes are TRBV7-2 and TRBJ2-5; D is possibly TRBD2 (5 bases). Trimming removed 4 bases at V and 3 bases at J, with 9 bases between. This CDR3 contains 13 residues. Looked up from germline, CDR1 is SGHTA and CDR2 is FQGNSA. This chain's CDR3 is CASSSSREETQYF. As DNA, the CDR3 is TGTGCCAGCAGCTCCTCGAGGGAAGAGACCCAGTACTTC.

At least ten counts were recorded for this clonotype. The chain is built from TRBV9 and TRBJ2-1; D call uncertain. The CDR3 runs 13 residues. V shed 2 bases and J shed 8 bases, with 11 bases lying between them. Per the germline V gene, CDR1 is SGDLS and CDR2 is YYNGEE. This CDR3 reads CASSVEGRDEQFF. CDR3 nucleotides: TGTGCCAGCAGCGTGGAAGGACGGGATGAGCAGTTCTTC.

The rearrangement uses TRBV20-1 and TRBJ1-5; possible D gene TRBD1, 6 bases. CDR3 length: 13 residues. Germline lookup yields CDR1 DFQATT and CDR2 SNEGSKA (reference sequence). The V end lost 4 bases, the J end lost 4 bases, and 11 bases lay between the germline ends. The CDR3 DNA follows: TGCAGTGCTATTCGACAGGTTAATCAGCCCCAGCATTTT. Translating gives CSAIRQVNQPQHF.

This clonotype was seen a few times. The V and J genes are TRBV7-3 and TRBJ1-1; unclear D gene. Germline CDR1 and CDR2: SGHTA and FQGTGA. V was clipped by 5 bases and J by 3 bases, with 10 bases between them. This CDR3 comprises 13 residues. The CDR3 nucleotides are TGTGCCAGCAGCCGGGGTGCGGACACTGAAGCTTTCTTT. It specifies CASSRGADTEAFF.

Many counts were recorded for this clonotype. The chain uses TRBV20-1 and TRBJ2-5; no reliable D call. With 1 base removed from V and 1 base from J, the gap between germline ends came to 4 bases. Germline V gene data show CDR1 as DFQATT and CDR2 as SNEGSKA (reference sequence). CDR3 length equals 12 residues. Here the CDR3 DNA reads TGCAGTGCTAGAGGGGGCCAAGAGACCCAGTACTTC. It translates to CSARGGQETQYF.

This clonotype was found once. This sequence joins TRBV29-1 and TRBJ2-3; 9 bases match TRBD1. The germline gives CDR1 SQVTM, CDR2 ANQGSEA. This CDR3 comprises 14 residues. With V trimmed by 6 bases and J by 3 bases, 7 bases remained unmatched. CDR3 sequence reads: CSVTTQGATDTQYF. The CDR3 DNA reads as TGCAGCGTCACAACACAGGGGGCAACAGATACGCAGTATTTT.

The chain recombines TRBV5-1 with TRBJ2-1; perhaps D is TRBD1 or TRBD2 (6 bases each). This CDR3 region has 15 residues. Deletions cut 3 bases from V and 3 bases from J, with 13 bases between. Germline V CDR1 and CDR2: SGHRS, YFSETQ. CDR3 DNA sequence: TGCGCCAGCAGCTCGGGGGCAGGGGACTACAATGAGCAGTTCTTC. Translating it yields CASSSGAGDYNEQFF.

Of note for this clonotype: Compared with germline, one end of the junction differs, possibly owing to a read error. The chain is built from TRBV18 and TRBJ1-4, with 8 bases matching TRBD1. The CDR3 length is 15 residues. Germline CDR1 is KGHSH and CDR2 is LQKENI. In DNA, the CDR3 is TGTGCCAGCTCCCCCGGGACAGGAACTAATGAAAAACTTTTTTTT. Its translation is CASSPGTGTNEKLFF.

There are a few counts of this clonotype. This chain joins TRBV7-9 and TRBJ2-7; a weak D match, TRBD1 (6 bases). CDR1 is SEHNR and CDR2 is FQNEAQ in the germline V gene (reference sequence). The CDR3 totals 13 residues. Deletions cut 5 bases from V and 5 bases from J, with 13 bases between. DNA of the CDR3: TGTGCCAGCAGCACCTCGACAGGCGACGAGCAGTACTTC. The encoded protein is CASSTSTGDEQYF. Variable domain in full (rest from reference TRBV7-9 and TRBJ2-7): DTGVSQNPRHKITKRGQNVTFRCDPISEHNRLYWYRQTLGQGPEFLTYFQNEAQLEKSRLLSDRFSAERPKGSFSTLEIQRTEQGDSAMYLCASSTSTGDEQYFGPGTRLTVT.

This chain uses TRBV7-2 with TRBJ1-1; TRBD1 matches at 8 bases. Germline V gene data show CDR1 as SGHTA and CDR2 as FQGNSA. V lost 6 bases and J lost 0; bases outside the gene matches: 12. This CDR3 region has 17 residues. The CDR3 sequence is CASRGDRGNLLNTEAFF. CDR3 coding DNA: TGTGCCAGCAGGGGAGACAGGGGCAATTTACTGAACACTGAAGCTTTCTTT.

The chain is built from TRBV3-1 and TRBJ1-1; D possibly corresponds to TRBD1 (5 bases). CDR1 is LGHDT, CDR2 YNNKEL, per germline (reference sequence). CDR3 size: 13 residues. V dropped 4 bases and J dropped 6 bases, with 12 bases sitting between them. The CDR3 loop is CASSRRGGAEAFF. CDR3 coding DNA: TGTGCCAGCAGCCGAAGGGGAGGGGCTGAAGCTTTCTTT.

The table lists this clonotype with a few counts. V is TRBV5-5 and J is TRBJ2-5; 8 nucleotides agree with TRBD2. Per germline, CDR1 SGHKS and CDR2 YYEKEE (reference sequence). V shed 4 bases and J 5 bases; nucleotides not matched to a gene: 7. The CDR3 loop spans 14 amino acids. The chain's CDR3 is CASSPGTRFETQYF. The CDR3 DNA reads as TGTGCCAGCAGCCCCGGGACTAGATTTGAGACCCAGTACTTC.

The chain uses TRBV18 and TRBJ1-5; unclear D gene. The CDR3 consists of 14 residues. Germline CDR1 KGHSH, CDR2 LQKENI. Trimming removed 8 bases from V and 1 base from J, with 12 bases in between. The DNA for the CDR3 is TGTGCCAGCGGGTCCGGGTTCAGCAATCAGCCCCAGCATTTT. This sequence encodes CASGSGFSNQPQHF.

This clonotype was counted a few times. The chain has TRBV12-3 or TRBV12-4 and TRBJ2-2; D assignment may be TRBD1 or TRBD2 (6 bases each). Trimming stripped 5 bases from V and 6 bases from J, with 16 bases between. The CDR3 has 15 amino acids. The CDR3 region has the DNA TGTGCCAGCAGTAAGGGGGGTTTTAGGGCCGGGGAGCTGTTTTTT. The encoded protein is CASSKGGFRAGELFF.

The chain is built from TRBV29-1 and TRBJ2-7; D tentatively fits TRBD1 or TRBD2 (6 bases each). Germline V gene lookup returns CDR1 SQVTM and CDR2 ANQGSEA. The CDR3 covers 14 residues. V lost 3 bases and J 2 bases, leaving 14 bases between the germline ends. The CDR3 sequence is CSVEVRGAPYEQYF. The CDR3 DNA sequence: TGCAGCGTTGAGGTGAGGGGGGCACCCTACGAGCAGTACTTC.